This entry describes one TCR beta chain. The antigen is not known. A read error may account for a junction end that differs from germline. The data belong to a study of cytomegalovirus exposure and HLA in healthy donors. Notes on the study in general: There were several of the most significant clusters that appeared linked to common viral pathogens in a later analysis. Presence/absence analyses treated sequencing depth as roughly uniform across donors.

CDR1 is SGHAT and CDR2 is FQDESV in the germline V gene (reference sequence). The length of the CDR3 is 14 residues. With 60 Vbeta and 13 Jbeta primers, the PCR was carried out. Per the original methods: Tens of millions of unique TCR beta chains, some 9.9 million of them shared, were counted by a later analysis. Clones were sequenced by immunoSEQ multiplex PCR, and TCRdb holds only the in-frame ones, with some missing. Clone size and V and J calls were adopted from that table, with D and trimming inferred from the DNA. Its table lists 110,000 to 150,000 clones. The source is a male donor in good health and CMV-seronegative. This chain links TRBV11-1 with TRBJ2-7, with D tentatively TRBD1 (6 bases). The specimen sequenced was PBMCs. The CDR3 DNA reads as TGTGCCAGCAGCGGGACACGATTGGGTTACGGGCAGTACTTC. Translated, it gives CASSGTRLGYGQYF.